This TCR beta chain was recorded in a study of CD8 T cells in ankylosing spondylitis. Using quantitative 5'-RACE with molecular barcodes, the authors made TCR beta libraries. TCRdb itself ran the 5' RACE reads through MiXCR, one entry per CDR3 protein. The data hold over 100,000 distinct CDR3 sequences, with about 10% observed a single time. In the case of this clonotype: A junction boundary mismatches the germline segment, possibly from a read error.

CDR3 length equals 14 residues. CDR1 and CDR2 (germline): MGHRA, YSYEKL. The clonotype originates from a female donor with ankylosing spondylitis or in good health (not recorded which). The sequencing input was blood, either unsorted or a sorted T cell fraction (not recorded which). The V and J genes are TRBV4-1 and TRBJ1-1; perhaps TRBD1 as D (5 bases). The CDR3 DNA follows: TGCGCCTGCAGCCGGTTACTCGGGACGGATGAAGCTTCCTTT. Translation gives CACSRLLGTDEASF.